In its sample, the clone carrying this TCR beta chain was seen a few times. TCRdb independently ran MiXCR on the 5' RACE reads; one entry per CDR3 protein. The sample shows around 1.7 million distinct CDR3 sequences, about 32% of them seen only once. This record belongs to a study of identical twins. There are 14 residues in the CDR3. The germline V gene has CDR1 SGHKS and CDR2 YYEKEE (reference sequence). V trimming: 4 bases; J trimming: 7 bases; junction bases outside the gene matches: 4. The chain carries TRBV5-5 and TRBJ1-6, with 8 nucleotides matching TRBD1. Specimen: cord blood. The TCR comes from a newborn girl in good health. The CDR3: CASSTRDRNSPLHF. For the CDR3, the DNA is TGTGCCAGCAGCACCCGGGACAGGAATTCACCCCTCCACTTT.